This T cell receptor beta chain was observed in a study of blood T cell repertoires in COVID-19. Using immunoSEQ multiplex PCR, the repertoire was profiled, and TCRdb retains in-frame clones only, with some absent. The sample shows 75,000 to 100,000 clones, around 87% of them seen only once. The CDR3 sequence is 14 residues long. V lost 2 bases and J lost 4, with 11 bases in between. Germline lookup yields CDR1 LGHDT and CDR2 YNNKEL (reference sequence). This receptor was obtained from a human donor in a cohort sampled during active COVID-19. The chain recombines TRBV3-1 (or the pseudogene TRBV3-2) with TRBJ2-5; D is undetermined. Specimen: peripheral blood. CDR3 amino acids: CASSQLRSTETQYF. CDR3 bases: TGTGCCAGCAGCCAACTCCGGAGTACAGAGACCCAGTACTTC.